Following are 7 T cell receptor beta chains from one sample sequenced in a study of cytomegalovirus exposure and HLA in healthy donors (dated by TCRdb to the late 2010s). Libraries were built with the immunoSEQ multiplex PCR assay. In TCRdb, the immuneACCESS table is reduced to in-frame sequences with V and J assigned. These tables do not hold every clone; where another copy was compared, an unresolved V gene accounts for under half, and the others remain unexplained. The sample records roughly 60,000 clones, about 90% of which are singletons. Over 1% of the sample belongs to the ten largest clones. Sequenced: PBMCs. All receptors come from a woman aged 18 to 35 in good health and CMV-seronegative.

The CDR3 sequence is CASSLVGDTEAFF. For the CDR3, the DNA is TGTGCCAGCAGCTTGGTCGGGGACACTGAAGCTTTCTTT. V usage is TRBV5-6 and J usage is TRBJ1-1; the D is unclear. This CDR3 has 13 amino acids. Trimming left V 0 bases short and J 3 bases short, with 6 bases between. Germline V gives CDR1 SGHDT, CDR2 YYEEEE.

This clone was seen once. The CDR3 spells CASSLGQGNTEAFF. The CDR3 DNA is TGTGCCAGCAGCTTGGGCCAGGGGAACACTGAAGCTTTCTTT. The chain joins TRBV7-6 to TRBJ1-1; tentatively, D is TRBD1 (5 bases). The CDR3 loop spans 14 amino acids. CDR1 SGHVS and CDR2 FNYEAQ come from the germline V gene. With 3 bases removed from V and 1 base from J, the gap between germline ends came to 9 bases.

V gene TRBV27 combines with J gene TRBJ2-5, with D perhaps matching TRBD1 (6 bases). V lost 6 bases and J lost 1, with 9 bases in between. CDR1 MNHEY and CDR2 SMNVEV come from the germline V gene (reference sequence). There are 13 residues in the CDR3. CDR3 bases: TGTGCCAGCAGGGGGGCCGGCCAAGAGACCCAGTACTTC. The encoded protein is CASRGAGQETQYF.

This clone was found once. The chain uses TRBV11-2 and TRBJ2-2; the D gene is possibly TRBD1 (6 bases). This CDR3 has 12 residues. V was cut by 8 bases and J by 4 bases, with 8 bases left in between. The germline CDR1 and CDR2 sequences are SGHAT and FQNNGV. The CDR3 sequence: CASLGGTGELFF. CDR3 bases: TGTGCCAGCCTAGGGGGCACCGGGGAGCTGTTTTTT.

This rearrangement joins TRBV27 to TRBJ2-1, with TRBD2 matching over 10 bases. Germline V CDR1 and CDR2: MNHEY, SMNVEV (reference sequence). Losses at the gene ends were 5 bases for V and 8 bases for J; bases not matched to a gene: 15. CDR3 length: 17 amino acids. The CDR3 region is CASSLPTLAGVIYEQFF. Here the CDR3 DNA reads TGTGCCAGCAGTCTCCCCACTCTAGCGGGAGTAATATATGAGCAGTTCTTC.

V and J are TRBV7-9 and TRBJ1-2; TRBD1 matches at 7 bases. From germline, CDR1 is SEHNR and CDR2 FQNEAQ (reference sequence). This CDR3 region has 14 residues. The J segment lost 6 bases and the V segment lost 1 base, leaving 5 bases of the junction unmatched. The CDR3: CASSLETGTNGYTF. The CDR3 coding sequence is TGTGCCAGCAGCTTAGAGACAGGGACGAATGGCTACACCTTC.

The CDR3 reads CASSLRVVTKAFF. The CDR3 DNA reads as TGTGCCAGCAGTTTAAGGGTTGTGACTAAAGCTTTCTTT. This rearrangement joins TRBV28 to TRBJ1-1, with D uncertain. V was shortened by 2 bases and J by 9 bases, with 13 bases between the two germline ends. The CDR3 runs 13 residues. Germline V gives CDR1 MDHEN, CDR2 SYDVKM.